A selection of T cell receptor beta chains follows, all from one sample in a study of shared clonotypes between healthy human individuals. The data were produced by immunoSEQ multiplex PCR, yet TCRdb's version contains in-frame clones alone and is incomplete. This table has around 700,000 clones, about 74% appearing once. Sequenced material: memory CD4+ T cells sorted from blood. The receptors come from a woman aged 30 to 39 in good health. CDR3s include the opening cysteine and the closing phenylalanine or tryptophan. The D gene is left open where the match is weak. Expanded clones are given a class, and other clones once, few, many or no size at all.

cdr3_aa | cdr3_nt | v_call | clone_size | j_call | d_call
CAINPWTGPSLGYTF | TGTGCCATCAACCCCTGGACAGGGCCCTCCCTCGGCTACACCTTC | TRBV28 | . | TRBJ1-2 | TRBD1
CASSTLSSGANVLTF | TGTGCCAGTAGTACACTGAGTTCTGGGGCCAACGTCCTGACTTTC | TRBV19 | . | TRBJ2-6 | .
CASSQGTRTSGRSRFF | TGCGCCAGCAGCCAAGGAACCCGGACTAGCGGGAGGTCTAGGTTCTTC | TRBV4-1 | many | TRBJ2-1 | TRBD2
CASSTRQGGYEQYF | TGTGCCAGTAGTACTCGACAGGGGGGCTACGAGCAGTACTTC | TRBV19 | . | TRBJ2-7 | TRBD1
CASNSGGFNYGYTF | TGTGCCAGCAACTCAGGAGGTTTCAACTATGGCTACACCTTC | TRBV7-2 | few | TRBJ1-2 | .
CATSRDLDNEQFF | TGTGCCACCAGCAGAGACCTGGACAATGAGCAGTTCTTC | TRBV15 | many | TRBJ2-1 | .
CASRELAGYEQYF | TGTGCCAGCAGGGAACTAGCGGGTTACGAGCAGTACTTC | TRBV6-5 | once | TRBJ2-7 | TRBD2
CASSGEGLGTQYF | TGTGCCAGCAGTGGAGAGGGATTAGGGACCCAGTACTTC | TRBV6-1 | . | TRBJ2-5 | .
CASSFERATGELFF | TGTGCCAGCAGCTTCGAAAGGGCCACCGGGGAGCTGTTTTTT | TRBV11-2 | few | TRBJ2-2 | .
CASSLATSGRYEQYF | TGTGCCAGCAGCTTAGCGACTAGCGGGAGGTACGAGCAGTACTTC | TRBV7-2 | . | TRBJ2-7 | TRBD2
CASSYAGFDEQFF | TGTGCCAGCAGTTACGCCGGCTTTGATGAGCAGTTCTTC | TRBV6-6 | . | TRBJ2-1 | .
CASTVVPHNAGELFF | TGTGCCTCCACAGTAGTTCCACACAACGCCGGGGAGCTGTTTTTT | TRBV19 | . | TRBJ2-2 | .
CASSPTGGHQPQHF | TGTGCCAGTAGCCCGACAGGGGGGCATCAGCCCCAGCATTTT | TRBV19 | . | TRBJ1-5 | TRBD1
CSAVGIAGVQETQYF | TGCAGCGCCGTGGGGATAGCGGGAGTGCAAGAGACCCAGTACTTC | TRBV29-1 | many | TRBJ2-5 | TRBD2
CASSLDLTDTQYF | TGCGCCAGCAGCTTGGATCTCACAGATACGCAGTATTTT | TRBV5-1 | . | TRBJ2-3 | .
CASSYWRDREQYF | TGTGCCAGCAGTTACTGGAGGGATAGGGAGCAGTACTTC | TRBV6-5 | . | TRBJ2-7 | .
CASSSTGASREQYF | TGCGCCAGCAGCTCTACCGGGGCTTCGCGGGAGCAGTACTTC | TRBV5-1 | . | TRBJ2-7 | .
CATKRGYEQYF | TGTGCCACAAAAAGGGGCTACGAGCAGTACTTC | TRBV19 | . | TRBJ2-7 | .
CAIPGPSGNTIYF | TGTGCCATCCCTGGTCCGTCCGGAAACACCATATATTTT | TRBV10-3 | . | TRBJ1-3 | .
CASSPYPGRETQYF | TGTGCCAGCAGTCCGTACCCGGGCCGCGAGACCCAGTACTTC | TRBV28 | . | TRBJ2-5 | .
CASSLGRQTIWADTQYF | TGTGCCAGCAGCTTAGGTCGACAGACGATATGGGCAGATACGCAGTATTTT | TRBV7-6 | . | TRBJ2-3 | .
CASSRGQGEQPQHF | TGTGCCAGCTCAAGAGGACAGGGGGAACAGCCCCAGCATTTT | TRBV18 | . | TRBJ1-5 | TRBD1
CASSQDLLQGTGGNQPQHF | TGTGCCAGCAGCCAAGATTTACTACAGGGGACGGGGGGCAATCAGCCCCAGCATTTT | TRBV4-2 | . | TRBJ1-5 | TRBD1
CASSLEQDSTDTQYF | TGTGCCAGCAGTTTAGAACAGGATAGCACAGATACGCAGTATTTT | TRBV28 | . | TRBJ2-3 | .
CASSSAGVGDTQYF | TGTGCCAGCAGCTCAGCGGGAGTAGGAGATACGCAGTATTTT | TRBV4-2 | . | TRBJ2-3 | TRBD2
CASRTLSGYTF | TGTGCCAGCAGGACCCTTAGTGGCTACACCTTC | TRBV6-5 | . | TRBJ1-2 | .
CASSLDRGSAGEQYF | TGCGCCAGCAGCTTGGATCGCGGATCCGCAGGGGAGCAGTACTTC | TRBV5-1 | . | TRBJ2-7 | .
CASSPSAGMNYEQYF | TGCGCCAGCAGCCCCTCCGCGGGCATGAACTACGAGCAGTACTTC | TRBV5-1 | . | TRBJ2-7 | .
CASSQPDRGLYEQYF | TGTGCCAGCAGCCAACCCGACAGGGGGCTCTACGAGCAGTACTTC | TRBV7-3 | . | TRBJ2-7 | TRBD1
CASRLWSTDTQYF | TGTGCAAGTCGCTTGTGGAGCACAGATACGCAGTATTTT | TRBV12-2 | . | TRBJ2-3 | .
CASSETSGLNYEQYF | TGCGCCAGCAGCGAGACTAGCGGTCTGAACTACGAGCAGTACTTC | TRBV10-1 | few | TRBJ2-7 | TRBD2
CASSPMTGDGYTF | TGTGCCAGCTCACCAATGACAGGGGATGGCTACACCTTC | TRBV18 | many | TRBJ1-2 | TRBD1
CASSKVGTREEKLFF | TGTGCCAGCAGCAAAGTTGGGACCAGGGAAGAAAAACTGTTTTTT | TRBV21-1 | . | TRBJ1-4 | .
CASSSLSSGNTIYF | TGCGCCAGCAGCTCCCTGAGCTCTGGAAACACCATATATTTT | TRBV5-1 | . | TRBJ1-3 | .
CASNPDGNTEAFF | TGTGCCAGCAACCCAGACGGGAACACTGAAGCTTTCTTT | TRBV5-4 | . | TRBJ1-1 | .
CAWSPIEGYSNQPQHF | TGTGCCTGGAGCCCTATCGAAGGGTACAGCAATCAGCCCCAGCATTTT | TRBV30 | few | TRBJ1-5 | .
CASSLTGLGELFF | TGTGCCAGCAGTTTGACCGGACTAGGGGAGCTGTTTTTT | TRBV28 | once | TRBJ2-2 | .
CASKLLGPGSEQYF | TGCGCCAGCAAGTTATTGGGACCGGGGAGCGAGCAGTACTTC | TRBV5-1 | . | TRBJ2-7 | .
CASSEVGTGTQYF | TGCGCCAGCAGTGAAGTGGGCACGGGTACGCAGTATTTT | TRBV10-1 | . | TRBJ2-3 | .
CASSPPQRGNTIYF | TGTGCCAGCTCACCACCACAAAGAGGAAACACCATATATTTT | TRBV18 | . | TRBJ1-3 | .
CACSRAYNQPQHF | TGTGCCTGCTCCCGGGCCTACAATCAGCCCCAGCATTTT | TRBV6-5 | . | TRBJ1-5 | .
CASRAQGILGYTF | TGTGCCAGTAGAGCCCAGGGTATTCTAGGCTACACCTTC | TRBV19 | . | TRBJ1-2 | .
CASSLQKSSGSLETQYF | TGTGCCAGCAGCTTGCAGAAATCTAGCGGGAGTCTTGAGACCCAGTACTTC | TRBV5-8 | . | TRBJ2-5 | TRBD2
CAISDRTDTQYF | TGTGCCATCAGTGACAGAACAGATACGCAGTATTTT | TRBV10-3 | . | TRBJ2-3 | .
CASSYQAGGSYEQYF | TGTGCCAGCAGTTACCAAGCGGGAGGTTCCTACGAGCAGTACTTC | TRBV6-5 | . | TRBJ2-7 | TRBD2
CASIRTANQPQHF | TGTGCCAGCATAAGGACAGCCAATCAGCCCCAGCATTTT | TRBV6-1 | . | TRBJ1-5 | .
CASRARDRGFDEQYF | TGTGCCAGCAGGGCTAGGGACAGGGGTTTCGACGAGCAGTACTTC | TRBV6-6 | . | TRBJ2-7 | TRBD1
CASSLGGRTDTQYF | TGCGCCAGCAGCTTGGGAGGCCGCACAGATACGCAGTATTTT | TRBV5-1 | . | TRBJ2-3 | .
CASSPFREGVNTEAFF | TGCGCCAGCAGCCCATTCAGGGAGGGCGTGAACACTGAAGCTTTCTTT | TRBV5-1 | once | TRBJ1-1 | .
CASSLDSTYEQYF | TGTGCCAGCAGCTTAGACAGTACCTACGAGCAGTACTTC | TRBV7-9 | . | TRBJ2-7 | .
CASRPRPSSLDTQYF | TGTGCCAGCAGACCCAGACCCTCCAGCTTGGATACGCAGTATTTT | TRBV27 | . | TRBJ2-3 | .
CASRKLAVGENEQFF | TGTGCCAGCAGGAAACTAGCGGTAGGGGAGAATGAGCAGTTCTTC | TRBV2 | . | TRBJ2-1 | TRBD2
CASTAHSTGELFF | TGTGCCAGCACAGCTCATAGCACCGGGGAGCTGTTTTTT | TRBV6-1 | . | TRBJ2-2 | .